This T cell receptor beta chain appears in the sequencing data of a study of T-cell reconstitution after alpha-beta-depleted transplantation in children. This clonotype was seen ten or more times. Unmatched junction bases numbered 9, after V lost 4 bases and J lost 8 bases. The CDR3 runs to 14 residues. Germline loops: CDR1 SGHKS, CDR2 YYEKEE (reference sequence). A TCRbeta library incorporating unique molecular identifiers was prepared. TCRdb called the PCR reads again in MiXCR, with one record for every CDR3 protein. The repertoire holds about 230,000 distinct CDR3 sequences, with 9.5% to 15% as singletons.

The sequencing used PBMCs from the stem cell graft donor, collected from the stem cell graft. The clonotype originates from a human donor who donated a stem cell graft to a child with acute lymphoblastic leukemia. The rearrangement links TRBV5-5 to TRBJ2-1; 7 bases match TRBD2. CDR3 amino acids: CASSRLGRVDEQFF. In nucleotides, the CDR3 is TGTGCCAGCAGCCGCTTGGGGAGGGTTGATGAGCAGTTCTTC.